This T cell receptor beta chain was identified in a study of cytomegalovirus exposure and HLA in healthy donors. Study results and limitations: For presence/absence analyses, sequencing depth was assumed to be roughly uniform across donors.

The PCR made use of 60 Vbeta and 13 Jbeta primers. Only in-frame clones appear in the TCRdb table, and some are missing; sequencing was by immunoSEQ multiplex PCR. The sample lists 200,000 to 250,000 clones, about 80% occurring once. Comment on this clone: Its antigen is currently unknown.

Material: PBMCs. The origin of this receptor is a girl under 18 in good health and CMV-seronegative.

Written as DNA, the CDR3 is TGTGCCAGCAGCCCGATCGGACAGGGGTTGAGTGGCTACACCTTC. As protein: CASSPIGQGLSGYTF. This rearrangement joins TRBV5-8 to TRBJ1-2; 9 bases are a match to TRBD1. This CDR3 region has 15 residues. V trimming: 4 bases; J trimming: 7 bases; junction bases outside the gene matches: 11. CDR1 and CDR2 from the germline V gene are SGHTS and YDEGEE.